This T cell receptor beta chain was sequenced during a study of T cells in Graves' hyperthyroidism and ophthalmopathy. On this clonotype itself: No antigen is known for it.

The source material, RNA transcripts, was used to amplify TCR beta CDR3 regions. The HTBI primer set drove a first-round RT-PCR of the TCR CDR3. TCRdb used MiXCR to reprocess the multiplex PCR reads, holding one entry per CDR3 protein. Among fewer than 450,000 distinct CDR3 sequences listed, about 14% were seen once. General observations from the study: In the blood, most expanded thyroid clonotypes above 0.001 appeared as well.

For ophthalmopathy patients, the Clinical Activity Score was at least 3 and the NOSPECS grade at least 4; duration was under 3 months. V was shortened by 8 bases and J by 4 bases, with 11 bases between the two germline ends. The CDR3 is 13 residues long. From germline, CDR1 is WNHNN and CDR2 SYGVQD (reference sequence). The rearrangement joins TRBV10-1 to TRBJ2-2; perhaps TRBD2 as D (7 bases). The specimen was blood. This clonotype was sampled from a man over 45 with Graves' ophthalmopathy. CDR3 sequence: CASGRGGTGELFF. The CDR3 DNA is TGCGCCAGCGGAAGGGGGGGCACCGGGGAGCTGTTTTTT.